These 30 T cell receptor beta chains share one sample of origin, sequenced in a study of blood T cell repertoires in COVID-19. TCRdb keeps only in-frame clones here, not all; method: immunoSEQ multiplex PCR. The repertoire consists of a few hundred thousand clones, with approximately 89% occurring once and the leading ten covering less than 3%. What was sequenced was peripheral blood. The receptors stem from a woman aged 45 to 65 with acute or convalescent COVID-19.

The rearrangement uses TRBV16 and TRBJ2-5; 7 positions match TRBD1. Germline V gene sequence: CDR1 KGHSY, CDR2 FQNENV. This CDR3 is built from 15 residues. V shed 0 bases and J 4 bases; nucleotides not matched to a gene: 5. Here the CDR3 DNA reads TGTGCCAGCAGCCAATCGATAGGGGACAGAGAGACCCAGTACTTC. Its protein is CASSQSIGDRETQYF.

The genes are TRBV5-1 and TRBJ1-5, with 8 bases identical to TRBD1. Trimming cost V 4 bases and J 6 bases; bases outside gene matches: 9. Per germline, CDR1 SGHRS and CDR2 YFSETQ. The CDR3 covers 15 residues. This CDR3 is CASSPGQGGVQPQHF. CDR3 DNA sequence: TGCGCCAGCAGCCCCGGACAGGGAGGAGTTCAGCCCCAGCATTTT.

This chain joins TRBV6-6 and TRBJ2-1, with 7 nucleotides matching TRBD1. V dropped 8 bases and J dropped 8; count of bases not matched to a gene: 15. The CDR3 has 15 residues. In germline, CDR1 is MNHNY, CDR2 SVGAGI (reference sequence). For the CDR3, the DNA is TGTGCCAGCCGTACGGACCCCACTCAGGGGGATGAGCAGTTCTTC. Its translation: CASRTDPTQGDEQFF.

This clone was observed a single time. DNA for the CDR3: TGTGCCAGCATCACTAGCGGGAGTTGGGGTGGTGAGCAGTTCTTC. It encodes CASITSGSWGGEQFF. The chain carries TRBV28 and TRBJ2-1; 11 bases line up with TRBD2. This CDR3 spans 15 amino acids. V lost 7 bases to trimming and J lost 9 bases; unmatched junction nucleotides: 11. Germline values: CDR1 MDHEN, CDR2 SYDVKM.

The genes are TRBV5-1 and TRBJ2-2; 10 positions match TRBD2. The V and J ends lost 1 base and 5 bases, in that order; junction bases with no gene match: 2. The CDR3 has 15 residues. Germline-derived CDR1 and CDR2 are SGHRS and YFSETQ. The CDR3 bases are TGCGCCAGCAGCTTGACTAGCGGGATAACCGGGGAGCTGTTTTTT. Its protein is CASSLTSGITGELFF. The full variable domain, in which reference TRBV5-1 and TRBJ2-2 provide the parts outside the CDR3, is KAGVTQTPRYLIKTRGQQVTLSCSPISGHRSVSWYQQTPGQGLQFLFEYFSETQRNKGNFPGRFSGRQFSNSRSEMNVSTLELGDSALYLCASSLTSGITGELFFGEGSRLTVL.

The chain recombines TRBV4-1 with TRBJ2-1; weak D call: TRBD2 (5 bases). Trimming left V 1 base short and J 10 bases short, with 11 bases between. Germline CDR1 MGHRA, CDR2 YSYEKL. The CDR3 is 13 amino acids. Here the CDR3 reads CASSQVELVEQFF. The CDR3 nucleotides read TGCGCCAGCAGCCAAGTCGAACTAGTAGAGCAGTTCTTC.

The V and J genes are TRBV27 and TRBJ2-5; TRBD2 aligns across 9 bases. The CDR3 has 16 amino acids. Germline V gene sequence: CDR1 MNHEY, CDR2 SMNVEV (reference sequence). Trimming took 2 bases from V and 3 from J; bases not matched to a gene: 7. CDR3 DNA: TGTGCCAGCAGTTTAAAGGGATTAGCGGGAGAAGAGACCCAGTACTTC. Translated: CASSLKGLAGEETQYF.

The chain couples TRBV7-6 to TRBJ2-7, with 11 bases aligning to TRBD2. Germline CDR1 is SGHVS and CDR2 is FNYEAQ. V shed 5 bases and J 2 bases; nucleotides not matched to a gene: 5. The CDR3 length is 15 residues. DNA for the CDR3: TGTGCCAGCAGCGATACTAGCGGGAGTCCCTACGAGCAGTACTTC. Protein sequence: CASSDTSGSPYEQYF.

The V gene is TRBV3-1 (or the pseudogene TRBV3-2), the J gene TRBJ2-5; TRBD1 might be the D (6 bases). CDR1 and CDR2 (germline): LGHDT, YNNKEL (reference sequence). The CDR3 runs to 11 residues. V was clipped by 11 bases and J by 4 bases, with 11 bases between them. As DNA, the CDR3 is TGTGCCCATGGGGGCTTAGAGACCCAGTACTTC. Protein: CAHGGLETQYF.

The CDR3 loop reads CASSQAMTGSSYNSPLHF. CDR3 DNA sequence: TGCGCCAGCAGCCAGGCGATGACAGGGAGCTCCTATAATTCACCCCTCCACTTT. V and J are TRBV4-1 and TRBJ1-6; TRBD1 matches 7 bases. J gave up 0 bases and V 3 bases, and 8 bases lay outside the gene matches. The CDR3 runs 18 residues. The germline gives CDR1 MGHRA, CDR2 YSYEKL.

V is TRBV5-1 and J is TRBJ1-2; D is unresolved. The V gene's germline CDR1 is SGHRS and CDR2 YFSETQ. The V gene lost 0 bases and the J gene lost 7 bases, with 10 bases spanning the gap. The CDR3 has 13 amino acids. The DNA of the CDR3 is TGCGCCAGCAGCTTGGACCAGGTGATTGGCTACACCTTC. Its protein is CASSLDQVIGYTF.

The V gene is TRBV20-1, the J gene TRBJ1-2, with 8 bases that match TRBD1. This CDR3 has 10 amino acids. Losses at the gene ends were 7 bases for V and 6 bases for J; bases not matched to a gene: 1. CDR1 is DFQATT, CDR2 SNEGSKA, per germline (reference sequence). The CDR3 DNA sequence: TGCAGTGAACAGGGGGATGGCTACACCTTC. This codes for CSEQGDGYTF.

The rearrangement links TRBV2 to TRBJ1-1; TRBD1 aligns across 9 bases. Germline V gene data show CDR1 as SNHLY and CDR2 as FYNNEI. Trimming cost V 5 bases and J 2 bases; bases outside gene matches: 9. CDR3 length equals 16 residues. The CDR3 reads CASSTPRDRVNTEAFF. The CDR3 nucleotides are TGTGCCAGCAGTACACCCCGGGACAGGGTAAACACTGAAGCTTTCTTT.

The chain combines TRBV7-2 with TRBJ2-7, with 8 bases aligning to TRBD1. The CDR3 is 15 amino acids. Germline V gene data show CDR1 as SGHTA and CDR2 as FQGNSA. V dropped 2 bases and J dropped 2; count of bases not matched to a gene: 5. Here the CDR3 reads CASSLRWTGPYEQYF. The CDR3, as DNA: TGTGCCAGCAGCTTACGCTGGACAGGGCCCTACGAGCAGTACTTC.

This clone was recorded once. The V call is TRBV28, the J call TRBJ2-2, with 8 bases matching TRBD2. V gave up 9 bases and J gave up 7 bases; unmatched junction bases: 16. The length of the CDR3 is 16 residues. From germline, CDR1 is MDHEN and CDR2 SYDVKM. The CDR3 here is CASETGGRRLGGELFF. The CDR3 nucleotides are TGTGCCAGTGAAACGGGAGGGCGACGCTTGGGCGGGGAGCTGTTTTTT. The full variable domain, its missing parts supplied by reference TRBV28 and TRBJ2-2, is DVKVTQSSRYLVKRTGEKVFLECVQDMDHENMFWYRQDPGLGLRLIYFSYDVKMKEKGDIPEGYSVSREKKERFSLILESASTNQTSMYLCASETGGRRLGGELFFGEGSRLTVL.

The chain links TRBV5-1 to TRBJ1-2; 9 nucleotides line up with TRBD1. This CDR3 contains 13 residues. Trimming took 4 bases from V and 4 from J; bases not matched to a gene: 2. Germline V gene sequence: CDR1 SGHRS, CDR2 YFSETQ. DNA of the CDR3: TGCGCCAGCAGCGGGACAGGGCTCTATGGCTACACCTTC. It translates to CASSGTGLYGYTF.

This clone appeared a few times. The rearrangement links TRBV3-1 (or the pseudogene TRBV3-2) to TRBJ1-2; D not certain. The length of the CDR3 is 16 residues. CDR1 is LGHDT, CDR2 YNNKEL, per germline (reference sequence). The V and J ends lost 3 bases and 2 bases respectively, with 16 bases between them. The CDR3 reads CASSHLGEAMNYGYTF. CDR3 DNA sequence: TGTGCCAGCAGCCACCTTGGGGAGGCGATGAACTATGGCTACACCTTC.

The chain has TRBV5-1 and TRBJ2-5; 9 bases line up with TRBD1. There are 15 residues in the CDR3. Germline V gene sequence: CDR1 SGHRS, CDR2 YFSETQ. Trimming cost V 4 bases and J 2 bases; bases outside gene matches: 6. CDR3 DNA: TGCGCCAGCAGCGTGACAGGGGGGGGTCAAGAGACCCAGTACTTC. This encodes CASSVTGGGQETQYF.

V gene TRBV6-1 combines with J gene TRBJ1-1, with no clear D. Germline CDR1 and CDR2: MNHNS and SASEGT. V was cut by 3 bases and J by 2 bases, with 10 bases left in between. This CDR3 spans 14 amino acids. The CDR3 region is CASSDWAGNTEAFF. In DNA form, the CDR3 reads TGTGCCAGCAGTGATTGGGCAGGTAACACTGAAGCTTTCTTT.

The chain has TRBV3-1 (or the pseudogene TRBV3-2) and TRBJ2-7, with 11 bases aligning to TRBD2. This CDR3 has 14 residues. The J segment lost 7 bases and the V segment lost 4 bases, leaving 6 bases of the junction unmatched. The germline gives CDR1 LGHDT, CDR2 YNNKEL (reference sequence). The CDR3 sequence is CASSPLAGGGEQYF. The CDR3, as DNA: TGTGCCAGCAGCCCCCTAGCGGGAGGAGGAGAGCAGTACTTC.

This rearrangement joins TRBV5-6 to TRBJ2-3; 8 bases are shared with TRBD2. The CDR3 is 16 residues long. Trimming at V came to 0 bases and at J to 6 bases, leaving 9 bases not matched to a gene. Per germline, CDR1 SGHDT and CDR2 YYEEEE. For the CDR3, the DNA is TGTGCCAGCAGCTTGGCCCTAGCGGGCCTTTGGGATACGCAGTATTTT. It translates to CASSLALAGLWDTQYF.

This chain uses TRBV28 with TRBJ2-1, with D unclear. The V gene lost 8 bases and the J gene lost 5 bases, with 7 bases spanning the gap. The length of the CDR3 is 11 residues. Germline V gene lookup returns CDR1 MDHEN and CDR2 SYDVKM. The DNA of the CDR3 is TGTGCCAGCCATTCGGACAATGAGCAGTTCTTC. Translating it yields CASHSDNEQFF.

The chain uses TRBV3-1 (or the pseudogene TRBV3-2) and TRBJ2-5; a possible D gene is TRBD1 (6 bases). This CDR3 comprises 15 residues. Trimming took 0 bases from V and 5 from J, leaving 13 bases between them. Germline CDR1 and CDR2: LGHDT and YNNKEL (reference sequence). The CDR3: CASSQEGHSRETQYF. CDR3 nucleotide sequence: TGTGCCAGCAGCCAAGAGGGACATAGTAGGGAGACCCAGTACTTC.

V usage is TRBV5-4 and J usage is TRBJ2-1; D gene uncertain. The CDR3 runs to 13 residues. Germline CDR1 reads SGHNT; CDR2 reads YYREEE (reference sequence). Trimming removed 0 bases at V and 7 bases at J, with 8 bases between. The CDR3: CASSLDPENEQFF. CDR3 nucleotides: TGTGCCAGCAGCTTGGATCCTGAGAATGAGCAGTTCTTC.

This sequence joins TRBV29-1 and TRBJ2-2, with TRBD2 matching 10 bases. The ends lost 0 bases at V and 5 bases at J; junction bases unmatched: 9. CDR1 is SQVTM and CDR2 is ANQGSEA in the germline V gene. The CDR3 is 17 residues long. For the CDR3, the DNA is TGCAGCGTTGAAGATGGGGGCCTAGCGGGAGTTACCGGGGAGCTGTTTTTT. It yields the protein CSVEDGGLAGVTGELFF.

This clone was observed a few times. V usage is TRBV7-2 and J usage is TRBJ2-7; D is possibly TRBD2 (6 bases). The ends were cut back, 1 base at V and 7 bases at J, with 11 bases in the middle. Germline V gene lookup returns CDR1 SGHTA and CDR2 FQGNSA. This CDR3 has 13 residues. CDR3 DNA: TGTGCCAGCAGCTTAGATGTGACTAGGGAGCAGTACTTC. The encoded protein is CASSLDVTREQYF.

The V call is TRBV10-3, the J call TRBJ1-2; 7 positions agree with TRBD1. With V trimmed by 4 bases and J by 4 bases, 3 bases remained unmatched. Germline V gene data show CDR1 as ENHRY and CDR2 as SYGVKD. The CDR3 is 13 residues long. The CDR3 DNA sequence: TGTGCCATCAGTGCGGGACAGCTCTATGGCTACACCTTC. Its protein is CAISAGQLYGYTF.

CDR3 sequence reads: CASSFQGEQAGANVLTF. DNA for the CDR3: TGTGCCAGCAGTTTCCAGGGCGAGCAGGCTGGGGCCAACGTCCTGACTTTC. V and J are TRBV28 and TRBJ2-6, with TRBD1 as a possible D gene (5 bases). The germline V gene encodes CDR1 MDHEN and CDR2 SYDVKM. With 3 bases removed from V and 2 bases from J, the gap between germline ends came to 14 bases. The CDR3 consists of 17 residues.

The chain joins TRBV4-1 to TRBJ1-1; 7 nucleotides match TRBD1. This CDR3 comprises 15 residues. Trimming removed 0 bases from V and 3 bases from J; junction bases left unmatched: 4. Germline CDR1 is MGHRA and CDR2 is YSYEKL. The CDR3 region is CASSQEYRGYTEAFF. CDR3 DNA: TGCGCCAGCAGCCAAGAATACAGGGGATACACTGAAGCTTTCTTT.

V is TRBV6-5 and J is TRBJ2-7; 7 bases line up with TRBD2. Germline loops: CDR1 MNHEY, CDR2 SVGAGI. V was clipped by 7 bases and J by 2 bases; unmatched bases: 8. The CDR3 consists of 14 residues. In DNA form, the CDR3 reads TGTGCCAGCAAGCGGGCTAGCGGCGCCTACGAGCAGTACTTC. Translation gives CASKRASGAYEQYF.